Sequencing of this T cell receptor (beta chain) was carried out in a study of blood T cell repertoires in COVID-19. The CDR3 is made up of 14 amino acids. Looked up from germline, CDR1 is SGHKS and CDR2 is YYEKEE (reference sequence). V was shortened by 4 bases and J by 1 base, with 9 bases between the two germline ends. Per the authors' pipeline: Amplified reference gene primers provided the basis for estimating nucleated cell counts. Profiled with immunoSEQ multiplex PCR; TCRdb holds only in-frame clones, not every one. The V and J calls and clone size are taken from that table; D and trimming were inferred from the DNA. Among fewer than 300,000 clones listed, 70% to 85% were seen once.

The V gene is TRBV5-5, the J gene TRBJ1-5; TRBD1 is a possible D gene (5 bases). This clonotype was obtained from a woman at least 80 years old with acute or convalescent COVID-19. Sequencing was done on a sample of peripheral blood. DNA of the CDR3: TGTGCCAGCAGCATTCAGGGAAGCAATCAGCCCCAGCATTTT. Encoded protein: CASSIQGSNQPQHF.